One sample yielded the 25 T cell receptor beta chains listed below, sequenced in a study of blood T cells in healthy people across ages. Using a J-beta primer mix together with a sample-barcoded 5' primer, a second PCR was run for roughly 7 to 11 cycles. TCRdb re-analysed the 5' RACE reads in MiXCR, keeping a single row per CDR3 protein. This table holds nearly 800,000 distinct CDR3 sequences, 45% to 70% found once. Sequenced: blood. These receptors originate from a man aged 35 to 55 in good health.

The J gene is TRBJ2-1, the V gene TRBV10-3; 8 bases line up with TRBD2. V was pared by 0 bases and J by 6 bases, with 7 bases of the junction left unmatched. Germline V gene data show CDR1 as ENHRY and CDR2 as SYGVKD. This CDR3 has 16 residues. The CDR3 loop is CAISESGAGATNEQFF. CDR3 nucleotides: TGTGCCATCAGTGAGTCGGGAGCGGGAGCGACCAATGAGCAGTTCTTC.

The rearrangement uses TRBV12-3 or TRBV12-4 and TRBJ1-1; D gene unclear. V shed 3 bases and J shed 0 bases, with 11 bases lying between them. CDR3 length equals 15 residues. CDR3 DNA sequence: TGTGCCAGCAGTTTGAGGCAGGCGCTGAACACTGAAGCTTTCTTT. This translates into CASSLRQALNTEAFF.

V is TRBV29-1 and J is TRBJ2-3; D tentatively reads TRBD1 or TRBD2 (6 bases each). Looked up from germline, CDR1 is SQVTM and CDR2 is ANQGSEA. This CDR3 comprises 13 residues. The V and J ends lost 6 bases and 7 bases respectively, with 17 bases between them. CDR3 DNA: TGCAGCGTGCCCCCGGGGGCCGGGCATACGCAGTATTTT. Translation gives CSVPPGAGHTQYF.

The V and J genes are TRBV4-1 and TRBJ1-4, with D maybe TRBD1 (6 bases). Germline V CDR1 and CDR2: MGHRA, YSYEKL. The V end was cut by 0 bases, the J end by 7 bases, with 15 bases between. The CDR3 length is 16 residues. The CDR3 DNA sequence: TGCGCCAGCAGCCAAGATACGGGGGCAGGGAGTGAAAAACTGTTTTTT. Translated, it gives CASSQDTGAGSEKLFF.

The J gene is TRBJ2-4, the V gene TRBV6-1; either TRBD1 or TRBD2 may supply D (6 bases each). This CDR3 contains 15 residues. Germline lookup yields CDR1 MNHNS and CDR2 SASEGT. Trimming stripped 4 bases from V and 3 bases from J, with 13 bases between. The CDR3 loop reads CASSGDGGGKNIQYF. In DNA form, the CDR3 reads TGTGCCAGCAGTGGGGACGGAGGGGGCAAAAACATTCAGTACTTC.

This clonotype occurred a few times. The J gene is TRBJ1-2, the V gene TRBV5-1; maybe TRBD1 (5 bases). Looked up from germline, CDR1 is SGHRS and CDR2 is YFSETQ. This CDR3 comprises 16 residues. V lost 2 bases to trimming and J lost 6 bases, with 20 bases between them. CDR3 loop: CASSFRDGTPLDGYTF. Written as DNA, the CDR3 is TGCGCCAGCAGCTTCCGGGACGGAACACCTTTGGATGGCTACACCTTC.

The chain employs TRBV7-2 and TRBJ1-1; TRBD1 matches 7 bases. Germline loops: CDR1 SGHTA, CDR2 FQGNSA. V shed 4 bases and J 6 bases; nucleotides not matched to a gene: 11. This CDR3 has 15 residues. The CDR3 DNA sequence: TGTGCCAGCAGCTCGATGGCTAGACAGGGCGCTGAAGCTTTCTTT. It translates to CASSSMARQGAEAFF. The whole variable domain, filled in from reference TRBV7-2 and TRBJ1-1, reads GAGVSQSPSNKVTEKGKDVELRCDPISGHTALYWYRQSLGQGLEFLIYFQGNSAPDKSGLPSDRFSAERTGGSVSTLTIQRTQQEDSAVYLCASSSMARQGAEAFFGQGTRLTVV.

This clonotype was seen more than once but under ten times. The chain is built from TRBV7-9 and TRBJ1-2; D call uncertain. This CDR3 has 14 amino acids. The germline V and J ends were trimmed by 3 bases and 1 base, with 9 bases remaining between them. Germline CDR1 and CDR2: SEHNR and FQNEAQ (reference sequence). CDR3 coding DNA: TGTGCCAGCAGCTTCGCAGACCTTAACTATGGCTACACCTTC. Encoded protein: CASSFADLNYGYTF.

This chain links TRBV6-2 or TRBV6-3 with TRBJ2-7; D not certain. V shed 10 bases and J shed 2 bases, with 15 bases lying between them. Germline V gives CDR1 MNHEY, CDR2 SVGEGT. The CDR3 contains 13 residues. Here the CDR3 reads CANSPEAPYEQYF. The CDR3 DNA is TGTGCCAACTCCCCAGAAGCTCCCTACGAGCAGTACTTC.

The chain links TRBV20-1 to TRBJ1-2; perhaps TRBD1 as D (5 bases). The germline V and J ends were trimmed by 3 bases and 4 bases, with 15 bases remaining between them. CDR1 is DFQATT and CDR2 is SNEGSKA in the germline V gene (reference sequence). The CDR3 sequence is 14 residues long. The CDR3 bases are TGCAGTGCTAGGGAGTGGACGGGGGGCTATGGCTACACCTTC. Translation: CSAREWTGGYGYTF.

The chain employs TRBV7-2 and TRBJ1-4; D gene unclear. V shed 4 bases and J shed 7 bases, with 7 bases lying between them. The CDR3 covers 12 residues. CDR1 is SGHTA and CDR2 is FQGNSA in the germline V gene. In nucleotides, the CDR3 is TGTGCCAGCAGCTCGGGTTTTGAAAAACTGTTTTTT. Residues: CASSSGFEKLFF.

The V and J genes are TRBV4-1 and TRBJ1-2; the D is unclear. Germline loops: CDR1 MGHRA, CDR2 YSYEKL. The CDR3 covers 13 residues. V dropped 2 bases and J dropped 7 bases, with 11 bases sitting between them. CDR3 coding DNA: TGCGCCAGCAGCCAAAGGGAAGTCGGTGGCTACACCTTC. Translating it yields CASSQREVGGYTF.

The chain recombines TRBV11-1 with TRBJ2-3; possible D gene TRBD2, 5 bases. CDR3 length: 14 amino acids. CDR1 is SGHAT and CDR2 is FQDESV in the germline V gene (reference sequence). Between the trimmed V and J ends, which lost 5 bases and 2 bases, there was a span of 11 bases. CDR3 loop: CASSRGLLTDTQYF. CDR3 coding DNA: TGTGCCAGCAGCCGAGGACTCCTCACAGATACGCAGTATTTT.

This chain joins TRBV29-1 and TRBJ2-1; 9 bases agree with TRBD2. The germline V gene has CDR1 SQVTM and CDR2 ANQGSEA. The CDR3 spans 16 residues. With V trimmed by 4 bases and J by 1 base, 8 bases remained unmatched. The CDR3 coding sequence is TGCAGCGTTGGGGAAGCTAGCGGGATTTCCTACAATGAGCAGTTCTTC. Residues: CSVGEASGISYNEQFF.

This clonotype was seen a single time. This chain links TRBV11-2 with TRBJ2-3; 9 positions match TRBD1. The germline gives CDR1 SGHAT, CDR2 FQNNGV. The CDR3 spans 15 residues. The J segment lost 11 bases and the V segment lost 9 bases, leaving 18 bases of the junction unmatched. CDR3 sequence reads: CASSDRDRDPHEQYF. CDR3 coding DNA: TGTGCCAGTTCCGACCGGGACAGGGATCCCCATGAGCAGTATTTT.

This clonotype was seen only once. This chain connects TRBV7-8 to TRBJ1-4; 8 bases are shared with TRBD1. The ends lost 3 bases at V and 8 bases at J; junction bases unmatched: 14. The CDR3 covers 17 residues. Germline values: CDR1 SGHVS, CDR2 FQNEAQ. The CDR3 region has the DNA TGTGCCAGCAGCTTTGGACAGGGAAAAGGAGGAAAGGAAAAACTGTTTTTT. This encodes CASSFGQGKGGKEKLFF. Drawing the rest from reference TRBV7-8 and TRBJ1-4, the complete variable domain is GAGVSQSPRYKVAKRGQDVALRCDPISGHVSLFWYQQALGQGPEFLTYFQNEAQLDKSGLPSDRFFAERPEGSVSTLKIQRTQQEDSAVYLCASSFGQGKGGKEKLFFGSGTQLSVL.

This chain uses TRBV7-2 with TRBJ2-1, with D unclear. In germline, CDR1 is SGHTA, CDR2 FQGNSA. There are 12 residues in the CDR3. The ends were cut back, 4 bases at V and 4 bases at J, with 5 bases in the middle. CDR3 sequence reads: CASSSGYNEQFF. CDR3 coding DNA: TGTGCCAGCAGCTCCGGGTACAATGAGCAGTTCTTC.

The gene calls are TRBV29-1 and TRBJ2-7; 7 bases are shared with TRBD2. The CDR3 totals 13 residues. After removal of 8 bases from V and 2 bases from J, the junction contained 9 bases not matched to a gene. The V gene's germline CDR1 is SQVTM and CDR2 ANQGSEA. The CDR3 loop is CSLGGGGAYEQYF. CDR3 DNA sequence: TGCAGCCTTGGCGGGGGAGGGGCCTACGAGCAGTACTTC.

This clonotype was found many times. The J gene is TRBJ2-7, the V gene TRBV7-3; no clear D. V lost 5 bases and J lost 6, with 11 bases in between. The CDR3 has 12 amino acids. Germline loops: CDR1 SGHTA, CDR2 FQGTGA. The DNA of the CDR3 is TGTGCCAGCAGCGTGCCGTCAGGCGAGCAGTACTTC. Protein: CASSVPSGEQYF.

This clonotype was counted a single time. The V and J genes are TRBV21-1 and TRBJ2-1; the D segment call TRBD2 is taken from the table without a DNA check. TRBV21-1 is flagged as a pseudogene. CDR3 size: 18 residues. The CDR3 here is CASSKRSGPDIPYNERFF. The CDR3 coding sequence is TGTGCCAGCAGCAAACGTTCAGGGCCAGATATACCTTACAATGAGCGGTTCTTC.

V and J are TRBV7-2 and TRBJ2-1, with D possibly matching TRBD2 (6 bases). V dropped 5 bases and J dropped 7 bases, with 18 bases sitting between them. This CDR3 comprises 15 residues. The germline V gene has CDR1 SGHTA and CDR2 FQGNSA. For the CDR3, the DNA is TGTGCCAGCAGCGCCCCGACTAGTAAACGGAATGAGCAGTTCTTC. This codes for CASSAPTSKRNEQFF.

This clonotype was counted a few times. In DNA form, the CDR3 reads TGCGCCAGCAGCTTGCTTGGGTTGAGCAATCAGCCCCAGCATTTT. Translating it yields CASSLLGLSNQPQHF. This chain uses TRBV5-1 with TRBJ1-5; D not certain. V was shortened by 1 base and J by 1 base, with 9 bases between the two germline ends. Looked up from germline, CDR1 is SGHRS and CDR2 is YFSETQ. CDR3 length: 15 amino acids.

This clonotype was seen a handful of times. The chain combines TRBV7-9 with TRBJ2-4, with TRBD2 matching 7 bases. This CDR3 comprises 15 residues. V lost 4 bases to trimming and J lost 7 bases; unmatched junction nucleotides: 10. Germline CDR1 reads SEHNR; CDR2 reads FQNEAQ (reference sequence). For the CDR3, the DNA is TGTGCCAGCAGCTCCCTCCGGGGGAGGGAGAACATTCAGTACTTC. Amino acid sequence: CASSSLRGRENIQYF.

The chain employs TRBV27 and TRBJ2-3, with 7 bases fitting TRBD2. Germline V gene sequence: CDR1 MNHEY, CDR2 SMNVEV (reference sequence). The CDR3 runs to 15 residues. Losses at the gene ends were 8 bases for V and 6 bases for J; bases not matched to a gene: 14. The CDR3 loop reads CASGRGGPPTDTQYF. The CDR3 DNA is TGTGCCAGCGGACGCGGGGGTCCTCCCACGGATACGCAGTATTTT.

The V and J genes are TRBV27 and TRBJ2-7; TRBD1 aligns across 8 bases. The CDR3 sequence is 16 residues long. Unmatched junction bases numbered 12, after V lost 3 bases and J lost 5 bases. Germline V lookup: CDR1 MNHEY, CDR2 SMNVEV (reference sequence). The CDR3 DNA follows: TGTGCCAGCAGTTTTATAGTTGGGCAGGGGGCCGACGAGCAGTACTTC. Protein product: CASSFIVGQGADEQYF.